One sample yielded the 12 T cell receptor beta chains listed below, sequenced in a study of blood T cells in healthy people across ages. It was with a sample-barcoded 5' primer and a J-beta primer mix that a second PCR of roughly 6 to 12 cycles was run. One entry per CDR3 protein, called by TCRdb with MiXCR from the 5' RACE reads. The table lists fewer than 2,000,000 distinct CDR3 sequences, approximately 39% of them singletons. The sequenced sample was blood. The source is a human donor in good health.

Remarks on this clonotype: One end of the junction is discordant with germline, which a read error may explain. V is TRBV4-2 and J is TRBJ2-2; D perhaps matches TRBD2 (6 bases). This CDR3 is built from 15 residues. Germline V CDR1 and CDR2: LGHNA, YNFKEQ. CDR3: CASSQREANTGGLFF. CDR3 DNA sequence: TGTGCCAGCAGCCAGCGCGAAGCGAACACCGGGGGGCTGTTTTTT.

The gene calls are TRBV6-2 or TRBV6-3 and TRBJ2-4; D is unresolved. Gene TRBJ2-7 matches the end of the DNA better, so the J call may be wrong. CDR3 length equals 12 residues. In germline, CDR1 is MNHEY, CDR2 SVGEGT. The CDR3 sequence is CASSYPKNEQYF. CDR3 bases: TGTGCCAGCAGTTACCCCAAAAACGAGCAGTACTTC.

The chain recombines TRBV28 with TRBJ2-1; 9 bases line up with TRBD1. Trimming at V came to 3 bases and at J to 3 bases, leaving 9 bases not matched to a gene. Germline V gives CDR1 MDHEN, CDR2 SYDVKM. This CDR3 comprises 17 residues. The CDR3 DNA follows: TGTGCCAGCAGTTTGGTTACAGGGGGCTTTTTCTACAATGAGCAGTTCTTC. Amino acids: CASSLVTGGFFYNEQFF. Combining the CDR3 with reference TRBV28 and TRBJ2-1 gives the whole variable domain DVKVTQSSRYLVKRTGEKVFLECVQDMDHENMFWYRQDPGLGLRLIYFSYDVKMKEKGDIPEGYSVSREKKERFSLILESASTNQTSMYLCASSLVTGGFFYNEQFFGPGTRLTVL.

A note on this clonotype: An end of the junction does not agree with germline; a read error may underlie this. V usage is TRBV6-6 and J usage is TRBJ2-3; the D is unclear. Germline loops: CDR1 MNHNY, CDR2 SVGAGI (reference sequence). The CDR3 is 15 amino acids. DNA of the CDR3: TGCGCCAGCAGCCAAACCCGGACCAGCACAGATACGCAGTATTTT. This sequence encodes CASSQTRTSTDTQYF.

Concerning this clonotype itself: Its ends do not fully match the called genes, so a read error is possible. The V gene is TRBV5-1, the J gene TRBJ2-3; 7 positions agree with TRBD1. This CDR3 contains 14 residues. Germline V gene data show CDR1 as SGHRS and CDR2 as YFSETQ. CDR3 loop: CGSSLGQGTDTQYF. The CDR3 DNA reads TGCGGCAGCAGCCTCGGACAGGGCACAGATACGCAGTATTTT.

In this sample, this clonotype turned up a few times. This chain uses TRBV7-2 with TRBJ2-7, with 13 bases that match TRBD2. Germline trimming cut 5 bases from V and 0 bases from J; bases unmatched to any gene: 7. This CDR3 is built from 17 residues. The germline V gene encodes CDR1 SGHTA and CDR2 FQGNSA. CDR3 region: CASSIGTSGVSSYEQYF. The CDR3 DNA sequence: TGTGCCAGCAGCATTGGGACTAGCGGGGTCAGCTCCTACGAGCAGTACTTC.

The CDR3 sequence is CASSVLAGSHYGYTF. The CDR3 coding sequence is TGTGCCAGCAGCGTCTTAGCGGGATCCCACTATGGCTACACCTTC. This chain connects TRBV9 to TRBJ1-2; no definite D call. V was pared by 2 bases and J by 3 bases, with 14 bases between. CDR3 size: 15 residues. Looked up from germline, CDR1 is SGDLS and CDR2 is YYNGEE.

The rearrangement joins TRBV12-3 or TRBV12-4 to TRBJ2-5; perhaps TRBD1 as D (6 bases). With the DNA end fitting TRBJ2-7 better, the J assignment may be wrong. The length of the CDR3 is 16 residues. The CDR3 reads CASSLGHGTRDYEQYF. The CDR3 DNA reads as TGTGCCAGCAGCCTCGGCCACGGGACAAGAGACTACGAGCAGTACTTC.

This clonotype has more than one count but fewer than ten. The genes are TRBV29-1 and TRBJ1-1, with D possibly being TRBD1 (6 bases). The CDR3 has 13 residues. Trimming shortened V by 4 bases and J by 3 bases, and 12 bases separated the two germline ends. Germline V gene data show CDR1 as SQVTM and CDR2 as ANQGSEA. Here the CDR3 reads CSVVQQGDTEAFF. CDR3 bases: TGCAGCGTTGTGCAACAGGGAGACACTGAAGCTTTCTTT.

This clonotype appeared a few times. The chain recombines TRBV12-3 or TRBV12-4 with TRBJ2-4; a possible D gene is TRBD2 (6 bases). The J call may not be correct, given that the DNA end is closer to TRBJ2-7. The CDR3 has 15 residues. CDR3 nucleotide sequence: TGTGCCAGCAGTCTTATGGGGGGTTGGATCTACGAGCAGTACTTC. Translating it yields CASSLMGGWIYEQYF.

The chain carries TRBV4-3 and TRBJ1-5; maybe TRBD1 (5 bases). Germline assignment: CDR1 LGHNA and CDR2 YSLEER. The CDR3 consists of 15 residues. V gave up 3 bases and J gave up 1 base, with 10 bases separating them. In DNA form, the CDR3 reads TGCGCCAGCAGCCACCACCGGGGGAGCAATCAGCCCCAGCATTTT. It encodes CASSHHRGSNQPQHF.

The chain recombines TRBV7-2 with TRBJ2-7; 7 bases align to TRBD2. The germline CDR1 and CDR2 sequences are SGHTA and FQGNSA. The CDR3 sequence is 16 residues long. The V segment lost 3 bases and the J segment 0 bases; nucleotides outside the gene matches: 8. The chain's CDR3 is CASSLRSGALSYEQYF. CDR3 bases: TGTGCCAGCAGCTTGAGAAGCGGGGCTCTCTCCTACGAGCAGTACTTC.